The 28 T cell receptor beta chains listed next were all sequenced from one sample in a study of cytomegalovirus exposure and HLA in healthy donors. The table came from immunoSEQ multiplex PCR; TCRdb's copy has only in-frame clones and leaves some out. The sample contains some 100,000 clones, more than 75% of which appear only once. Sequenced sample: PBMCs. The receptors here all came from a man between 18 and 35 years old in good health and CMV-seronegative.

Comments on this clone: One end of the junction varies from germline; a read error may be responsible. This chain joins TRBV27 and TRBJ2-5; tentative D call: TRBD2 (7 bases). From germline, CDR1 is MNHEY and CDR2 SMNVEV (reference sequence). The CDR3 totals 14 residues. CDR3 region: CASSLVGGQVTQYF. The CDR3 bases are TGTGCCAGCAGTTTAGTGGGGGGGCAAGTGACCCAGTACTTC.

This chain links TRBV7-9 with TRBJ1-6, with D maybe TRBD1 (6 bases). Between the trimmed V and J ends, which lost 2 bases and 9 bases, there was a span of 14 bases. The CDR3 consists of 15 residues. Germline V gives CDR1 SEHNR, CDR2 FQNEAQ (reference sequence). The CDR3 sequence: CASSLSVQGFSPLHF. CDR3 in DNA: TGTGCCAGCAGCTTAAGTGTACAGGGATTTTCACCCCTCCACTTT.

V gene TRBV7-8 combines with J gene TRBJ2-3, with 8 bases aligning to TRBD2. The CDR3 consists of 15 residues. Trimming took 5 bases from V and 2 from J; bases not matched to a gene: 6. Per the germline V gene, CDR1 is SGHVS and CDR2 is FQNEAQ. CDR3 DNA sequence: TGTGCCAGCAGCCGGAGCGGGGGACACACAGATACGCAGTATTTT. Its protein is CASSRSGGHTDTQYF.

The V gene is TRBV30, the J gene TRBJ2-2, with a possible D match to TRBD2 (6 bases). This CDR3 is built from 15 residues. Trimming took off 0 bases at V and 4 bases at J, with 12 bases between the two ends. Germline V CDR1 and CDR2: GTSNPN, SVGIG (reference sequence). The CDR3 is CAWSVRGGVTGELFF. CDR3 DNA: TGTGCCTGGAGTGTAAGAGGCGGGGTCACCGGGGAGCTGTTTTTT.

The rearrangement joins TRBV27 to TRBJ1-6; TRBD1 agrees at 9 bases. The CDR3 loop spans 17 amino acids. Germline assignment: CDR1 MNHEY and CDR2 SMNVEV (reference sequence). J gave up 3 bases and V 2 bases, and 5 bases lay outside the gene matches. The CDR3 protein is CASSLTGTGNYNSPLHF. Here the CDR3 DNA reads TGTGCCAGCAGTTTAACCGGGACAGGGAACTATAATTCACCCCTCCACTTT.

The chain uses TRBV10-1 and TRBJ2-5, with D tentatively TRBD2 (6 bases). The CDR3 consists of 14 residues. The germline V gene encodes CDR1 WNHNN and CDR2 SYGVQD (reference sequence). Trimming removed 3 bases at V and 3 bases at J, with 11 bases between. In DNA form, the CDR3 reads TGCGCCAGCAGTGATACGGGAGCGAAAGAGACCCAGTACTTC. Its protein product is CASSDTGAKETQYF.

The CDR3: CASSLGWGGEKLFF. The CDR3 DNA sequence: TGTGCCAGCAGCCTCGGATGGGGCGGTGAAAAACTGTTTTTT. This sequence joins TRBV14 and TRBJ1-4, with D possibly TRBD1 on 5 matching bases. The V and J ends lost 4 bases and 7 bases respectively, with 13 bases between them. Germline CDR1 and CDR2: SGHDN and FVKESK. The CDR3 sequence is 14 residues long.

This rearrangement joins TRBV7-2 to TRBJ2-2, with TRBD2 identical over 15 bases. Germline CDR1 SGHTA, CDR2 FQGNSA. CDR3 size: 18 residues. V gave up 4 bases and J gave up 5 bases; unmatched junction bases: 8. CDR3 sequence: CASSWGLAGGIGTGELFF. Here the CDR3 DNA reads TGTGCCAGCAGCTGGGGACTAGCGGGGGGTATAGGAACCGGGGAGCTGTTTTTT.

The DNA of the CDR3 is TGTGCCAGTAGTATAGAAGGGGGCGCCAAGTACGAGCAGTACTTC. Encoded protein: CASSIEGGAKYEQYF. The V gene is TRBV19, the J gene TRBJ2-7; the match to TRBD1 covers 7 bases. Looked up from germline, CDR1 is LNHDA and CDR2 is SQIVND (reference sequence). Unmatched junction bases numbered 6, after V lost 0 bases and J lost 4 bases. The CDR3 is 15 amino acids.

J is TRBJ1-4 and V is TRBV5-1, with 9 bases lining up with TRBD1. Germline CDR1 is SGHRS and CDR2 is YFSETQ. The CDR3 has 17 amino acids. The junction had 14 bases not matched to a gene; V was cut back by 4 bases and J by 7 bases. Here the CDR3 DNA reads TGCGCCAGCAGCCCCGACGCTCACAGGGGACAGGGTGAAAAACTGTTTTTT. It is translated as CASSPDAHRGQGEKLFF.

V is TRBV27 and J is TRBJ1-1; maybe TRBD1 (5 bases). CDR1 and CDR2 (germline): MNHEY, SMNVEV (reference sequence). V lost 6 bases and J 4 bases, leaving 15 bases between the germline ends. The CDR3 loop spans 14 amino acids. The CDR3 spells CASSLQHGATEAFF. As DNA, the CDR3 is TGTGCCAGCAGCCTCCAACATGGGGCCACTGAAGCTTTCTTT.

The rearrangement uses TRBV21-1 and TRBJ1-1. TRBV21-1 is a pseudogene segment. The CDR3 totals 13 residues. The CDR3, as DNA: TGTGCCAGCCGACCTGGGGGGGCGTATGAAGCTTTCTTT. This encodes CASRPGGAYEAFF.

V gene TRBV19 combines with J gene TRBJ1-2; the match to TRBD1 covers 12 bases. CDR1 and CDR2 (germline): LNHDA, SQIVND (reference sequence). J was trimmed by 0 bases and V by 5 bases; bases with no gene match: 1. This CDR3 spans 15 amino acids. DNA of the CDR3: TGTGCCAGTAGTGGGGACAGGGGGCCTAACTATGGCTACACCTTC. Its protein product is CASSGDRGPNYGYTF.

J is TRBJ2-2 and V is TRBV19, with 7 bases identical to TRBD2. The CDR3 is 14 residues long. Losses at the gene ends were 6 bases for V and 2 bases for J; bases not matched to a gene: 3. Germline V gives CDR1 LNHDA, CDR2 SQIVND (reference sequence). The CDR3 protein is CASRLAVNTGELFF. CDR3 nucleotide sequence: TGTGCCAGTAGGCTAGCGGTAAACACCGGGGAGCTGTTTTTT.

The chain links TRBV18 to TRBJ2-7; 8 bases agree with TRBD1. From germline, CDR1 is KGHSH and CDR2 LQKENI. This CDR3 comprises 13 residues. The ends lost 4 bases at V and 6 bases at J; junction bases unmatched: 5. CDR3 bases: TGTGCCAGCTCACAACAGGGGGAGTCCGAGCAGTACTTC. Translating it yields CASSQQGESEQYF. Combining the CDR3 with reference TRBV18 and TRBJ2-7 gives the whole variable domain NAGVMQNPRHLVRRRGQEARLRCSPMKGHSHVYWYRQLPEEGLKFMVYLQKENIIDESGMPKERFSAEFPKEGPSILRIQQVVRGDSAAYFCASSQQGESEQYFGPGTRLTVT.

V gene TRBV7-9 combines with J gene TRBJ1-2; TRBD1 agrees at 9 bases. The CDR3 length is 13 residues. Germline V CDR1 and CDR2: SEHNR, FQNEAQ (reference sequence). V was pared by 9 bases and J by 3 bases, with 5 bases of the junction left unmatched. This CDR3 reads CASRTGEDYGYTF. Written as DNA, the CDR3 is TGTGCCAGTAGGACAGGGGAAGACTATGGCTACACCTTC. The full variable domain, its missing parts supplied by reference TRBV7-9 and TRBJ1-2, is DTGVSQNPRHKITKRGQNVTFRCDPISEHNRLYWYRQTLGQGPEFLTYFQNEAQLEKSRLLSDRFSAERPKGSFSTLEIQRTEQGDSAMYLCASRTGEDYGYTFGSGTRLTVV.

The chain links TRBV29-1 to TRBJ2-1; 7 bases map to TRBD1. The CDR3 sequence is 15 residues long. Germline-derived CDR1 and CDR2 are SQVTM and ANQGSEA. After removal of 1 base from V and 7 bases from J, the junction contained 10 bases not matched to a gene. The CDR3 loop reads CSVEVGTALGNEQFF. CDR3 DNA: TGCAGCGTTGAAGTCGGGACAGCCCTCGGGAATGAGCAGTTCTTC.

The V call is TRBV6-6, the J call TRBJ1-1; a possible D gene is TRBD1 (6 bases). CDR3 size: 14 residues. With 5 bases removed from V and 1 base from J, the gap between germline ends came to 11 bases. Germline CDR1 and CDR2: MNHNY and SVGAGI (reference sequence). In DNA, the CDR3 is TGTGCCAGCAGTCCGACAGGCCCGAACACTGAAGCTTTCTTT. Its protein product is CASSPTGPNTEAFF.

The chain joins TRBV30 to TRBJ1-1, with 10 bases fitting TRBD1. The CDR3 has 14 amino acids. Per germline, CDR1 GTSNPN and CDR2 SVGIG (reference sequence). V lost 5 bases and J lost 5; bases outside the gene matches: 8. The CDR3 nucleotides are TGTGCCTGGGACCGACAGGGGGCCGGTACTGAAGCTTTCTTT. Translating gives CAWDRQGAGTEAFF. The full variable domain, in which reference TRBV30 and TRBJ1-1 provide the parts outside the CDR3, is SQTIHQWPATLVQPVGSPLSLECTVEGTSNPNLYWYRQAAGRGLQLLFYSVGIGQISSEVPQNLSASRPQDRQFILSSKKLLLSDSGFYLCAWDRQGAGTEAFFGQGTRLTVV.

The J gene is TRBJ1-1, the V gene TRBV7-2, with D uncertain. Trimming stripped 1 base from V and 1 base from J, with 4 bases between. This CDR3 is built from 13 residues. Germline-derived CDR1 and CDR2 are SGHTA and FQGNSA. CDR3 region: CASSLDTNTEAFF. Written as DNA, the CDR3 is TGTGCCAGCAGCTTAGACACGAACACTGAAGCTTTCTTT.

This CDR3 is CASSLAPGEPQHF. CDR3 sequence (DNA): TGTGCCAGCAGCTTGGCTCCGGGTGAGCCCCAGCATTTT. V is TRBV7-8 and J is TRBJ1-5, with no clear D. The CDR3 totals 13 residues. CDR1 is SGHVS, CDR2 FQNEAQ, per germline. The V gene lost 3 bases and the J gene lost 8 bases, with 11 bases spanning the gap.

The rearrangement uses TRBV5-1 and TRBJ1-2; 10 bases align to TRBD1. There are 15 residues in the CDR3. Looked up from germline, CDR1 is SGHRS and CDR2 is YFSETQ. The trim removed 1 base at V and 9 bases at J, leaving 9 bases unmatched. CDR3 amino acids: CASSLTPGTGESYTF. CDR3 DNA: TGCGCCAGCAGCTTGACTCCCGGGACAGGGGAGAGCTACACCTTC. The full variable domain, with the rest looked up from reference TRBV5-1 and TRBJ1-2, is KAGVTQTPRYLIKTRGQQVTLSCSPISGHRSVSWYQQTPGQGLQFLFEYFSETQRNKGNFPGRFSGRQFSNSRSEMNVSTLELGDSALYLCASSLTPGTGESYTFGSGTRLTVV.

The chain uses TRBV27 and TRBJ1-2; D not certain. Germline CDR1 MNHEY, CDR2 SMNVEV (reference sequence). The CDR3 contains 13 residues. With 0 bases removed from V and 5 bases from J, the gap between germline ends came to 7 bases. The CDR3 region has the DNA TGTGCCAGCAGTTTATCGGCCAGATATGGCTACACCTTC. Residues: CASSLSARYGYTF.

This clone occurred a few times. The J gene is TRBJ1-5, the V gene TRBV2; 9 positions match TRBD1. Germline values: CDR1 SNHLY, CDR2 FYNNEI. V shed 4 bases and J 3 bases; nucleotides not matched to a gene: 1. The CDR3 has 14 amino acids. The CDR3 region is CASSGDRVNQPQHF. The DNA of the CDR3 is TGTGCCAGCAGTGGGGACAGGGTCAATCAGCCCCAGCATTTT.

V and J are TRBV19 and TRBJ1-5; 7 bases map to TRBD1. J lost 0 bases, V lost 4 bases, and 15 bases had no gene match. This CDR3 is built from 19 residues. Germline values: CDR1 LNHDA, CDR2 SQIVND (reference sequence). The CDR3 reads CASSKFLGQGVISNQPQHF. CDR3 nucleotides: TGTGCCAGTAGTAAGTTCCTCGGGCAGGGGGTTATTAGCAATCAGCCCCAGCATTTT.

Concerning this clone itself: A junction end diverges from the germline sequence, so it may reflect a read error. CDR3 region: CASSPTGYTDTQYF. CDR3 DNA sequence: TGTGCTAGCAGCCCAACAGGGTACACAGATACGCAGTATTTT. This sequence joins TRBV7-7 and TRBJ2-3; perhaps TRBD1 as D (6 bases). CDR1 SSHAT and CDR2 FNYEAQ come from the germline V gene (reference sequence). The CDR3 length is 14 residues.

The chain employs TRBV6-5 and TRBJ1-6; 7 nucleotides align to TRBD1. The ends lost 8 bases at V and 6 bases at J; junction bases unmatched: 7. The CDR3 has 14 residues. Germline V gene sequence: CDR1 MNHEY, CDR2 SVGAGI. CDR3 sequence (DNA): TGTGCCAGCGGGACCCAGGGGGTTAATTCACCCCTCCACTTT. This codes for CASGTQGVNSPLHF.

The rearrangement joins TRBV4-1 to TRBJ2-7, with 15 bases matching TRBD2. V dropped 5 bases and J dropped 4; count of bases not matched to a gene: 12. The germline V gene encodes CDR1 MGHRA and CDR2 YSYEKL. CDR3 size: 18 residues. The CDR3 loop reads CASSRRTSGGVSLYEQYF. In nucleotides, the CDR3 is TGCGCCAGCAGCAGACGGACTAGCGGGGGGGTATCTCTTTACGAGCAGTACTTC.